Below, 4 T cell receptor beta chains from the same sample are listed, as sequenced in a study of T cell responses to AZD1222 COVID-19 vaccine. The protocol was immunoSEQ multiplex PCR, while the TCRdb copy is restricted to in-frame clones and leaves out a portion. The data show 140,000 or so clones, 92% seen once. Sequences were derived from peripheral blood, sampled 28 days after the second AZD1222 dose. Receptors were obtained from an adult who received the AZD1222 COVID-19 vaccine.

V gene TRBV6-5 combines with J gene TRBJ2-7; D not certain. The germline gives CDR1 MNHEY, CDR2 SVGAGI. V lost 2 bases, J lost 4 bases, and 15 bases lay in between. This CDR3 is 15 amino acids long. The CDR3 is CASSYLQSSFYEQYF. The CDR3 DNA is TGTGCCAGCAGTTACCTACAGTCCAGTTTTTACGAGCAGTACTTC.

The genes are TRBV6-5 and TRBJ1-2; weak D call: TRBD1 (5 bases). Trimming pared 8 bases from V and 9 bases from J, leaving 13 bases between. Germline V gene lookup returns CDR1 MNHEY and CDR2 SVGAGI. The CDR3 contains 11 residues. CDR3 sequence reads: CASVGTLSYTF. In DNA, the CDR3 is TGTGCCAGCGTTGGGACCCTCAGCTACACCTTC.

The chain has TRBV4-2 and TRBJ2-7, with TRBD1 matching over 8 bases. CDR3 length equals 16 residues. V lost 5 bases and J lost 3; bases outside the gene matches: 12. The germline CDR1 and CDR2 sequences are LGHNA and YNFKEQ. DNA of the CDR3: TGTGCCAGCAGCAAGTACCCCGGGACAGGATACTACGAGCAGTACTTC. Its protein product is CASSKYPGTGYYEQYF.

In this sample, this clone turned up a few times. This sequence joins TRBV5-4 and TRBJ1-1; the match to TRBD1 covers 12 bases. The CDR3 sequence is 17 residues long. The junction had 8 bases not matched to a gene; V was cut back by 0 bases and J by 5 bases. Germline V gene data show CDR1 as SGHNT and CDR2 as YYREEE (reference sequence). CDR3 bases: TGTGCCAGCAGCTTGGAGTTTCGGGACAGGGGGCGAACTGAAGCTTTCTTT. This codes for CASSLEFRDRGRTEAFF.